These 9 T cell receptor beta chains share one sample of origin, sequenced in a study of blood T cell repertoires in COVID-19 (dated by TCRdb to the early 2020s). Library preparation used the immunoSEQ multiplex PCR assay. Drawn from immuneACCESS, this table holds only the in-frame rearrangements with V and J called that TCRdb kept. Clones are partly lost; checked studies trace under half to an unresolved V gene and leave the rest unexplained. In all, the sample holds more than 200,000 clones, and about nine tenths of those were seen once. The ten largest clones add up to roughly 7.2% of the sample. Sequences were obtained from PBMCs or T cells enriched from blood (not recorded which). All receptors derive from a man under 40 in a cohort exposed to, infected with or recovered from COVID-19 (not recorded which).

The gene calls are TRBV27 and TRBJ2-3, with D maybe TRBD2 (5 bases). Trimming cost V 8 bases and J 7 bases, with 19 bases left between them. Per the germline V gene, CDR1 is MNHEY and CDR2 is SMNVEV (reference sequence). The CDR3 covers 14 residues. The CDR3 loop is CASGHDGGLYTQYF. The CDR3 DNA reads as TGTGCCAGCGGCCACGATGGAGGCCTTTATACGCAGTATTTT.

The V and J genes are TRBV7-6 and TRBJ2-1, with TRBD2 identical over 9 bases. CDR3 length equals 15 residues. V was pared by 4 bases and J by 7 bases, with 8 bases of the junction left unmatched. CDR1 SGHVS and CDR2 FNYEAQ come from the germline V gene. The CDR3 sequence: CASSSLAGLRNEQFF. Here the CDR3 DNA reads TGTGCCAGCAGCTCGCTAGCGGGACTAAGGAATGAGCAGTTCTTC.

The chain has TRBV18 and TRBJ1-4; 8 bases are shared with TRBD1. This CDR3 has 19 residues. Germline V gene lookup returns CDR1 KGHSH and CDR2 LQKENI. Unmatched junction bases numbered 15, after V lost 6 bases and J lost 0 bases. CDR3 loop: CASSPGTGRIVATNEKLFF. The CDR3 DNA reads as TGTGCCAGCTCTCCCGGGACAGGCCGCATAGTTGCAACTAATGAAAAACTGTTTTTT.

The CDR3 bases are TGTGCCAGCAGCTCTCTGTCGGACAGGAGACCCCGGGAGCTGTTTTTT. It specifies CASSSLSDRRPRELFF. This chain uses TRBV7-3 with TRBJ2-2; 7 nucleotides line up with TRBD1. The CDR3 length is 16 residues. V gave up 4 bases and J gave up 9 bases; unmatched junction bases: 14. Germline V gives CDR1 SGHTA, CDR2 FQGTGA.

The chain employs TRBV15 and TRBJ1-6, with TRBD1 as a possible D gene (5 bases). Per the germline V gene, CDR1 is LNHNV and CDR2 is YYDKDF (reference sequence). The CDR3 totals 14 residues. V shed 1 base and J shed 10 bases, with 11 bases lying between them. DNA for the CDR3: TGTGCCACCAGCAGAGGTGGGGGGGGGTCACCCCTCCACTTT. Translation: CATSRGGGGSPLHF.

V is TRBV4-1 and J is TRBJ2-3, with 10 bases aligning to TRBD2. Per germline, CDR1 MGHRA and CDR2 YSYEKL. Trimming at V came to 5 bases and at J to 2 bases, leaving 7 bases not matched to a gene. The CDR3 contains 16 residues. CDR3 nucleotides: TGCGCCAGCAGCTTTCAGGGGACTAGCGACACAGATACGCAGTATTTT. Translation: CASSFQGTSDTDTQYF.

The chain combines TRBV2 with TRBJ2-7, with 7 bases identical to TRBD2. The CDR3 length is 15 residues. J gave up 1 base and V 5 bases, and 8 bases lay outside the gene matches. From germline, CDR1 is SNHLY and CDR2 FYNNEI. The DNA of the CDR3 is TGTGCCAGCAGTTTACTAGCGACCCAATCCTACGAGCAGTACTTC. The encoded protein is CASSLLATQSYEQYF.

This clone was picked up one time. The CDR3 bases are TGTGCCAGCAGCTTGGACCTTGATTTTTTGGGACAGGGGAACGAGCAGTACTTC. It yields the protein CASSLDLDFLGQGNEQYF. This chain connects TRBV5-5 to TRBJ2-7, with 10 bases identical to TRBD1. The V segment lost 0 bases and the J segment 5 bases; nucleotides outside the gene matches: 14. This CDR3 spans 18 amino acids. From germline, CDR1 is SGHKS and CDR2 YYEKEE (reference sequence).

The V and J genes are TRBV27 and TRBJ1-2; the match to TRBD1 covers 8 bases. V gave up 2 bases and J gave up 6 bases; unmatched junction bases: 8. The CDR3 length is 15 residues. Germline V gives CDR1 MNHEY, CDR2 SMNVEV (reference sequence). The CDR3 sequence is CASSLIQGELHGYTF. DNA of the CDR3: TGTGCCAGCAGTTTAATACAGGGGGAACTACATGGCTACACCTTC.